The 4 T cell receptor beta chains below all came from one sample that was sequenced in a study of blood T cell repertoires in COVID-19 (dated by TCRdb to 2018 to 2021). Library generation was performed with the immunoSEQ multiplex PCR assay. TCRdb obtained this table from immuneACCESS and retained in-frame rearrangements with V and J assigned. These tables miss some clones; where compared with another copy, unresolved V genes account for less than half of the shortfall, and the remainder is unexplained. In this sample the table shows tens of thousands of clones, less than 90% of which occur a single time. 5.1% of the sample goes to the ten largest clones. The sample was peripheral blood. These receptors were taken from an elderly man in a cohort sampled during active COVID-19.

V is TRBV30 and J is TRBJ2-7; 8 bases are shared with TRBD1. Germline CDR1 reads GTSNPN; CDR2 reads SVGIG (reference sequence). V was pared by 2 bases and J by 4 bases, with 13 bases of the junction left unmatched. The CDR3 totals 16 residues. CDR3 DNA sequence: TGTGCCTGGAGTCCTCCAAAGGGCAGGGGGCTTTACGAGCAGTACTTC. Translating gives CAWSPPKGRGLYEQYF. Full variable domain (remainder filled in from reference TRBV30 and TRBJ2-7): SQTIHQWPATLVQPVGSPLSLECTVEGTSNPNLYWYRQAAGRGLQLLFYSVGIGQISSEVPQNLSASRPQDRQFILSSKKLLLSDSGFYLCAWSPPKGRGLYEQYFGPGTRLTVT.

The genes are TRBV6-4 and TRBJ1-5; possible D gene TRBD1, 6 bases. V shed 0 bases and J shed 3 bases, with 15 bases lying between them. The CDR3 length is 17 residues. Per the germline V gene, CDR1 is MRHNA and CDR2 is SNTAGT. In DNA form, the CDR3 reads TGTGCCAGCAGTGACTCGAGGGGTGGGGGCTTCAATCAGCCCCAGCATTTT. It encodes CASSDSRGGGFNQPQHF.

The V and J genes are TRBV19 and TRBJ1-2; 8 nucleotides line up with TRBD1. The CDR3 is made up of 11 amino acids. Germline trimming cut 10 bases from V and 8 bases from J; bases unmatched to any gene: 6. Germline V gene lookup returns CDR1 LNHDA and CDR2 SQIVND (reference sequence). This chain's CDR3 is CATGQGFGYTF. In nucleotides, the CDR3 is TGTGCCACCGGACAGGGATTCGGCTACACCTTC.

The chain links TRBV5-1 to TRBJ1-1, with TRBD1 matching over 9 bases. Germline V gives CDR1 SGHRS, CDR2 YFSETQ. J gave up 1 base and V 4 bases, and 2 bases lay outside the gene matches. The CDR3 extends over 14 amino acids. The CDR3 sequence: CASSVQGANTEAFF. The CDR3 DNA reads as TGCGCCAGCAGCGTACAGGGGGCGAACACTGAAGCTTTCTTT.